This T cell receptor beta chain was recovered during a study of beta chain features in type 1 diabetes. Study-wide points: Patients with type 1 diabetes showed fewer VDJ junction insertions and more deletions. Moderate yet significant TCRB CDR3 shortening was seen in Type 1 diabetes patients in all four CD4+ subsets.

V dropped 3 bases and J dropped 1; count of bases not matched to a gene: 3. Germline V CDR1 and CDR2: SGHNT, YYREEE (reference sequence). CDR3 length: 14 amino acids. Comment on this clone: Its target is not known.

TCRB transcripts that were expressed got sequenced, as all of the isolated RNA had been reverse transcribed. The assay was immunoSEQ multiplex PCR, and TCRdb's table has in-frame clones only and misses some. The sample holds under 850,000 clones; 10% to 15% are singletons and the top ten take 0.022%. The TCR originated in a man between 18 and 35 years old with type 1 diabetes. Specimen: naive CD4+ T cells from blood. The J gene is TRBJ2-5, the V gene TRBV5-4; 7 bases fit TRBD2. The CDR3: CASSSKRGQETQYF. The CDR3 coding sequence is TGTGCCAGCAGCTCTAAGCGGGGCCAAGAGACCCAGTACTTC.